This TCR beta chain was found in a study of Tregs in tolerant kidney transplant recipients. The overall study: Mixed chimerism was transient after nonmyeloablative marrow transplants from related graft donors.

Broader study findings: Nucleotide sequences could not be compared across some patients' samples due to primer changes. Tolerant patients' donor-specific Tregs expanded beyond overall Tregs, suggesting antigen-driven growth.

V gave up 3 bases and J gave up 1 base, with 6 bases separating them. This CDR3 region has 13 residues. Per germline, CDR1 KGHSH and CDR2 LQKENI. Note on this clone: Its antigen is still unknown. The read comes to an end 3 residues before the CDR3 does, leaving the germline J gene to fill in the end.

Thawed PBMCs were FACS-sorted into unstimulated CD4+CD25+CD127- regulatory T cells, CD4+CD25- non-regulatory cells, CD4 and CD8 cells. Method: immunoSEQ multiplex PCR; TCRdb's copy keeps in-frame clones and lacks some. The sample table includes under 55,000 clones. The chain recombines TRBV18 with TRBJ1-1; D is unresolved. The source material was CD4+ T cells from blood, sampled before the transplant. The clonotype originates from a human donor who received a combined kidney and bone marrow transplant. The CDR3 sequence is CASSPQQNTEAFF. Partial CDR3 DNA: TGTGCCAGCTCACCCCAACAGAACACTGAA.